The present entry profiles one TCR beta chain with its context. The V gene's germline CDR1 is LGHDT and CDR2 YNNKEL (reference sequence). V lost 2 bases, J lost 2 bases, and 10 bases lay in between. CDR3 length: 14 amino acids. The record originates from a study of blood T cell repertoires in COVID-19. The data were produced by immunoSEQ multiplex PCR, yet TCRdb's version contains in-frame clones alone and is incomplete. The sample lists 280,000 or so clones; roughly 90% were seen once. Sequenced: peripheral blood. The chain couples TRBV3-1 (or the pseudogene TRBV3-2) to TRBJ2-7; D might be TRBD2 (7 bases). The origin of this receptor is a man younger than 30 with active or convalescent COVID-19. Here the CDR3 DNA reads TGTGCCAGCAGCCAACAGGGGACTACCTACGAGCAGTACTTC. Encoded protein: CASSQQGTTYEQYF.